The 28 T cell receptor beta chains presented below share a single source sample, sequenced in a study of blood T cells in healthy people across ages. A second PCR, run for roughly 7 to 12 cycles, used a sample-barcoded 5' primer plus a J-beta primer mix. TCRdb re-analysed the 5' RACE reads in MiXCR, keeping a single row per CDR3 protein. The sample carries over 600,000 distinct CDR3 sequences, around 45% recorded once. The source material was blood. Source of these receptors: a man at least 80 years old in good health.

The V gene is TRBV27, the J gene TRBJ2-7, with 12 bases aligning to TRBD2. This CDR3 has 15 amino acids. Germline trimming cut 5 bases from V and 3 bases from J; bases unmatched to any gene: 5. Germline V gene lookup returns CDR1 MNHEY and CDR2 SMNVEV (reference sequence). CDR3 residues: CASSIRTSGIYEQYF. The CDR3 coding sequence is TGTGCCAGCAGTATCCGGACTAGCGGGATCTACGAGCAGTACTTC.

A remark on this clonotype: A single base separates this from a much larger clone, so it may be a read error. The chain links TRBV5-1 to TRBJ2-7; D is uncertain. Germline V gene sequence: CDR1 SGHRS, CDR2 YFSETQ. V lost 5 bases, J lost 7 bases, and 19 bases lay in between. The CDR3 totals 14 residues. The chain's CDR3 is CASSLSPTNNEQYF. CDR3 nucleotide sequence: TGCGCCAGCAGTTTAAGCCCAACCAACAATGAGCAGTACTTC.

The V call is TRBV6-6, the J call TRBJ1-4; the D gene is possibly TRBD1 (5 bases). Germline loops: CDR1 MNHNY, CDR2 SVGAGI (reference sequence). V was pared by 2 bases and J by 6 bases, with 7 bases between. This CDR3 has 13 residues. The CDR3 DNA sequence: TGTGCCAGCAGTTACAGGGGACATGAAAAACTGTTTTTT. It translates to CASSYRGHEKLFF.

In its sample, this clonotype was seen a few times. This may come from a read error, since a much larger clone is one base off. The chain carries TRBV6-5 and TRBJ2-1; D unclear. This CDR3 region has 12 residues. Germline V gene lookup returns CDR1 MNHEY and CDR2 SVGAGI. For the CDR3, the DNA is TGTGCCGGCAGCCCACCGGAGCGTGAGCAGTTCTTC. Its translation: CAGSPPEREQFF.

This sequence joins TRBV20-1 and TRBJ1-4; 7 nucleotides line up with TRBD1. V dropped 4 bases and J dropped 0; count of bases not matched to a gene: 8. The CDR3 sequence is 16 residues long. The V gene's germline CDR1 is DFQATT and CDR2 SNEGSKA (reference sequence). CDR3 DNA: TGCAGTGCTAACCCCAGAGACAGGGCAACTAATGAAAAACTGTTTTTT. Translating it yields CSANPRDRATNEKLFF.

This clonotype was observed many times. The gene calls are TRBV20-1 and TRBJ2-1, with 9 bases fitting TRBD1. The germline CDR1 and CDR2 sequences are DFQATT and SNEGSKA (reference sequence). The J segment lost 8 bases and the V segment lost 4 bases, leaving 9 bases of the junction unmatched. This CDR3 contains 14 residues. CDR3 bases: TGCAGTGCTAAAGGGACAGGGTACTTCTATGAGCAGTTCTTC. It codes for CSAKGTGYFYEQFF.

Many counts were recorded for this clonotype. The V gene is TRBV29-1, the J gene TRBJ2-4; 9 bases are shared with TRBD1. CDR3 size: 13 residues. Germline assignment: CDR1 SQVTM and CDR2 ANQGSEA. With V trimmed by 7 bases and J by 9 bases, 10 bases remained unmatched. In DNA, the CDR3 is TGCAGCGCCTCTACAGGGGGCGAGGGCATTCAGTACTTC. This codes for CSASTGGEGIQYF. Full variable domain (remainder filled in from reference TRBV29-1 and TRBJ2-4): SAVISQKPSRDICQRGTSLTIQCQVDSQVTMMFWYRQQPGQSLTLIATANQGSEATYESGFVIDKFPISRPNLTFSTLTVSNMSPEDSSIYLCSASTGGEGIQYFGAGTRLSVL.

This clonotype has only a few counts. The rearrangement uses TRBV5-1 and TRBJ2-3; D call uncertain. The CDR3 sequence is 14 residues long. The germline V gene encodes CDR1 SGHRS and CDR2 YFSETQ. Deletions cut 0 bases from V and 2 bases from J, with 7 bases between. The CDR3 region has the DNA TGCGCCAGCAGCTTGGTGGCACCCACAGATACGCAGTATTTT. Amino acid sequence: CASSLVAPTDTQYF. The full variable domain, in which reference TRBV5-1 and TRBJ2-3 provide the parts outside the CDR3, is KAGVTQTPRYLIKTRGQQVTLSCSPISGHRSVSWYQQTPGQGLQFLFEYFSETQRNKGNFPGRFSGRQFSNSRSEMNVSTLELGDSALYLCASSLVAPTDTQYFGPGTRLTVL.

With respect to this clonotype: A much larger clone lies a single base off, so this may be a read error. This chain joins TRBV12-3 or TRBV12-4 and TRBJ2-3; D is uncertain. CDR3 size: 13 residues. V lost 2 bases and J lost 5, with 8 bases in between. In DNA form, the CDR3 reads TGTGCCAGCAGTTTAAAAGTTGGAGATACGCAGTATTTT. Its protein product is CASSLKVGDTQYF.

This rearrangement joins TRBV7-6 to TRBJ2-4; 12 bases match TRBD2. There are 14 residues in the CDR3. The germline CDR1 and CDR2 sequences are SGHVS and FNYEAQ. V shed 5 bases and J 8 bases; nucleotides not matched to a gene: 4. This CDR3 is CASSRTSGDDIQYF. The CDR3 nucleotides are TGTGCCAGCAGCCGGACTAGCGGGGACGACATTCAGTACTTC.

The sample holds a few counts of this clonotype. This rearrangement joins TRBV3-1 to TRBJ2-7, with 8 bases fitting TRBD2. From germline, CDR1 is LGHDT and CDR2 YNNKEL (reference sequence). The CDR3 consists of 16 residues. V trimming: 1 base; J trimming: 2 bases; junction bases outside the gene matches: 7. The CDR3 region is CASSQGGTRPTYEQYF. The CDR3 DNA reads as TGTGCCAGCAGCCAAGGGGGGACTAGGCCTACCTACGAGCAGTACTTC.

The chain couples TRBV11-2 to TRBJ2-1; 13 bases line up with TRBD2. The CDR3 is 16 residues long. CDR1 is SGHAT, CDR2 FQNNGV, per germline. J was trimmed by 9 bases and V by 5 bases; bases with no gene match: 10. The CDR3 DNA reads as TGTGCCAGCAGCCTGCGACTAGCGGGAGGCCCAGTTGAGCAGTTCTTC. Protein: CASSLRLAGGPVEQFF.

This clonotype was observed many times. This chain uses TRBV18 with TRBJ2-6, with D unclear. Germline loops: CDR1 KGHSH, CDR2 LQKENI. V was pared by 8 bases and J by 1 base, with 12 bases between. The CDR3 length is 15 residues. CDR3 bases: TGTGCCAGCAGTCCGGGCGTTTCTGGGGCCAACGTCCTGACTTTC. It codes for CASSPGVSGANVLTF.

The chain links TRBV3-1 to TRBJ2-7; D gene uncertain. The CDR3 length is 12 residues. Germline V gene sequence: CDR1 LGHDT, CDR2 YNNKEL (reference sequence). The V end was cut by 4 bases, the J end by 7 bases, with 11 bases between. CDR3 coding DNA: TGTGCCAGCAGCCGTCGTCTGGAAGAGCAGTACTTC. It translates to CASSRRLEEQYF.

This chain joins TRBV20-1 and TRBJ2-7, with 8 bases aligning to TRBD2. The J call may be in error: the DNA end matches TRBJ2-5 better. CDR3 length: 14 residues. Germline CDR1 is DFQATT and CDR2 is SNEGSKA (reference sequence). DNA for the CDR3: TGCAGTACAGGACGAAGCGGGAGACGTGAGACCCAGTACTTC. Its translation is CSTGRSGRRETQYF.

This chain joins TRBV5-1 and TRBJ2-1, with D possibly being TRBD2 (6 bases). Germline V lookup: CDR1 SGHRS, CDR2 YFSETQ. The germline V and J ends were trimmed by 5 bases and 9 bases, with 15 bases remaining between them. The CDR3 length is 13 residues. The CDR3: CASREGRVGEQFF. CDR3 bases: TGCGCCAGCAGGGAGGGCCGAGTTGGTGAGCAGTTCTTC.

In regard to this clonotype: One end of the junction varies from germline; a read error may be responsible. The gene calls are TRBV6-6 and TRBJ2-1; 7 bases agree with TRBD2. The germline gives CDR1 MNHNY, CDR2 SVGAGI (reference sequence). The CDR3 sequence is 17 residues long. The CDR3 nucleotides are TGTGCCAGCAGTTACTCGAGTTTGCGGGGGATCTACAATGAGCGGTTCTTC. Translating gives CASSYSSLRGIYNERFF.

This clonotype was detected a few times. The chain recombines TRBV5-6 with TRBJ2-5; 11 nucleotides align to TRBD2. CDR1 and CDR2 (germline): SGHDT, YYEEEE. The CDR3 spans 17 residues. V lost 4 bases to trimming and J lost 4 bases; unmatched junction nucleotides: 12. CDR3 amino acids: CASSPKASGRFRETQYF. CDR3 DNA sequence: TGTGCCAGCAGCCCGAAGGCTAGCGGGAGGTTCCGAGAGACCCAGTACTTC.

J is TRBJ2-4 and V is TRBV3-1; 9 bases agree with TRBD2. Near its end, the DNA agrees better with TRBJ2-7, so the J call may be wrong. This CDR3 region has 18 residues. Germline values: CDR1 LGHDT, CDR2 YNNKEL (reference sequence). CDR3 amino acids: CASSQDFAGGPPAYEQYF. The CDR3 bases are TGTGCCAGCAGCCAAGACTTTGCGGGAGGGCCTCCCGCCTACGAGCAGTACTTC.

At least ten counts were recorded for this clonotype. The genes are TRBV14 and TRBJ2-7, with unresolved D. V was trimmed by 4 bases and J by 6 bases, leaving 10 bases between them. This CDR3 region has 12 residues. From germline, CDR1 is SGHDN and CDR2 FVKESK. The CDR3 sequence is CASSPRASEQYF. CDR3 nucleotides: TGTGCCAGCAGCCCTCGGGCGTCCGAGCAGTACTTC.

The V and J genes are TRBV11-2 and TRBJ2-5; TRBD1 agrees at 8 bases. Germline trimming cut 5 bases from V and 4 bases from J; bases unmatched to any gene: 9. CDR3 length: 15 amino acids. The germline V gene has CDR1 SGHAT and CDR2 FQNNGV. CDR3 protein: CASSVSRQGIETQYF. The CDR3 DNA reads TGTGCCAGCAGCGTAAGCAGACAGGGGATAGAGACCCAGTACTTC.

This sequence joins TRBV29-1 and TRBJ2-5; TRBD1 is a possible D gene (5 bases). V was trimmed by 4 bases and J by 0 bases, leaving 6 bases between them. Germline V gives CDR1 SQVTM, CDR2 ANQGSEA. The length of the CDR3 is 12 residues. The CDR3 protein is CSVGQNQETQYF. CDR3 bases: TGCAGCGTTGGACAGAACCAAGAGACCCAGTACTTC.

This clonotype was seen once. This chain links TRBV20-1 with TRBJ2-5; 10 positions match TRBD1. The CDR3 contains 13 residues. The junction had 13 bases not matched to a gene; V was cut back by 7 bases and J by 11 bases. Germline values: CDR1 DFQATT, CDR2 SNEGSKA (reference sequence). The CDR3 nucleotides are TGCAGTGGGATGACCGGGACAGGGGCCTTGCAGTACTTC. Protein sequence: CSGMTGTGALQYF.

This clonotype was counted only a few times. The CDR3 spells CASSALASSTDTQYF. DNA for the CDR3: TGTGCCAGCAGCGCCCTGGCCTCTAGCACAGATACGCAGTATTTT. The chain couples TRBV9 to TRBJ2-3; D unclear. Germline V gene data show CDR1 as SGDLS and CDR2 as YYNGEE. Trimming stripped 3 bases from V and 0 bases from J, with 11 bases between. This CDR3 spans 15 amino acids.

The chain is built from TRBV20-1 and TRBJ2-7, with D unresolved. Germline V gene sequence: CDR1 DFQATT, CDR2 SNEGSKA (reference sequence). Trimming took 7 bases from V and 2 from J, leaving 9 bases between them. The CDR3 has 11 amino acids. In nucleotides, the CDR3 is TGCAGTGTTCATATGACCTACGAGCAGTACTTC. Its protein is CSVHMTYEQYF.

Details on this clonotype: A read error may be the cause here, since a much bigger clone is one base away. This chain links TRBV7-9 with TRBJ1-2; TRBD1 matches at 7 bases. The germline V gene encodes CDR1 SEHNR and CDR2 FQNEAQ (reference sequence). The CDR3 runs 15 residues. The CDR3 DNA follows: TGTGCCAGCAACTTAGGGGGCGGCCAGATCTATGGCTACACCTTC. Translation gives CASNLGGGQIYGYTF.

In its sample, this clonotype was seen a few times. V gene TRBV29-1 combines with J gene TRBJ2-7; 7 bases map to TRBD2. CDR3 length: 14 amino acids. The V segment lost 6 bases and the J segment 1 base; nucleotides outside the gene matches: 9. The V gene's germline CDR1 is SQVTM and CDR2 ANQGSEA. The CDR3 sequence is CSVARDGGSYEQYF. DNA for the CDR3: TGCAGCGTGGCTCGGGACGGGGGGTCCTACGAGCAGTACTTC.

CDR3 DNA: TGCGCCAGTATTATGGACTCTGGGGCCAACGTCCTGACTTTC. As protein: CASIMDSGANVLTF. This chain joins TRBV5-1 and TRBJ2-6; no firm D call. Trimming left V 8 bases short and J 0 bases short, with 9 bases between. Germline V gene data show CDR1 as SGHRS and CDR2 as YFSETQ. This CDR3 is 14 amino acids long.